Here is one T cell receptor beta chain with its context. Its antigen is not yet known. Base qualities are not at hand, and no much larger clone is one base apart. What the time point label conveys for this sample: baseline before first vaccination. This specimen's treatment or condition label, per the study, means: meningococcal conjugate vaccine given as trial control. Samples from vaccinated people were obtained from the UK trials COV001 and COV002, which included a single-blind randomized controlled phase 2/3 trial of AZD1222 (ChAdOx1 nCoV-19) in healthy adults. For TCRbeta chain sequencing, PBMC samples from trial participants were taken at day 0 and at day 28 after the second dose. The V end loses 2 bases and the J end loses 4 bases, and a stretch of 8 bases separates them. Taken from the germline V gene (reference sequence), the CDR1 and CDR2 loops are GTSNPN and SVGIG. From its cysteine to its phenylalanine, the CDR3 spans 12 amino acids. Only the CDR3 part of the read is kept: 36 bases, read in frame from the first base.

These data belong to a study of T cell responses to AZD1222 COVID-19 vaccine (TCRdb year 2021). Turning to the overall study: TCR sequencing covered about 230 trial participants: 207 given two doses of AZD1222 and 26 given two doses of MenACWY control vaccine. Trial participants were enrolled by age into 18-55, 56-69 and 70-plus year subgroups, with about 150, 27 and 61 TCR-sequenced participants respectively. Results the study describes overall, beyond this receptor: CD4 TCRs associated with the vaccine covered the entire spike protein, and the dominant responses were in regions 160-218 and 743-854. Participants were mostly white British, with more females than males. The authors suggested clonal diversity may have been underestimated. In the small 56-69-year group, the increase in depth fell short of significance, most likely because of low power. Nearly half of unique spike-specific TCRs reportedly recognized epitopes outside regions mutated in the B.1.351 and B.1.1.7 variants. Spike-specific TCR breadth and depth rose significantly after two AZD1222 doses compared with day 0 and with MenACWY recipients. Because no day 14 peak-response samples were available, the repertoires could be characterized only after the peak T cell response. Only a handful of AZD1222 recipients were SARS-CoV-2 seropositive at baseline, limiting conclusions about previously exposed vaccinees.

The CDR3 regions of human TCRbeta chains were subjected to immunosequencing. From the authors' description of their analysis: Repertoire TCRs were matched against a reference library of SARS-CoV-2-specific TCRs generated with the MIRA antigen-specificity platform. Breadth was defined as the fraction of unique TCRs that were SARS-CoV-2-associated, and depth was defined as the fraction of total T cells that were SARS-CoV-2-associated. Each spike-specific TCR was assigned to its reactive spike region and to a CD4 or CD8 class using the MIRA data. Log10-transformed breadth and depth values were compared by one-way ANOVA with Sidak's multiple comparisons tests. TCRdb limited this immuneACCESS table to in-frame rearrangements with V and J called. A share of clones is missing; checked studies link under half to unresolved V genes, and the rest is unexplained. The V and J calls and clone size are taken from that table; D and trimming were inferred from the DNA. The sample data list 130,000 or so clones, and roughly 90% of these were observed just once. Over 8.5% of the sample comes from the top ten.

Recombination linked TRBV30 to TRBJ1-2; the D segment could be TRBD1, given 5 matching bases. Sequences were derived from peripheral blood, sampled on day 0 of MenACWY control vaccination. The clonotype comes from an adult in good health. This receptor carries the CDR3 CAWSTGSYGYTF. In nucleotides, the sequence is TGTGCCTGGAGTACAGGTTCCTATGGCTACACCTTC.